This T cell receptor (beta chain) was obtained from a study of regulatory T cells in long-lasting Graves disease. Turning to the study itself: In persistent Graves' disease, antithyroid drugs had been taken for over 5 years and TSH receptor antibodies stayed positive.

CDR3 length: 14 residues. Germline CDR1 SGDLS, CDR2 YYNGEE. V lost 2 bases and J 8 bases, leaving 13 bases between the germline ends. The authors built TCR beta libraries using iRepertoire HTBI primers and Arm-PCR of CDR3 regions. From the multiplex PCR reads, TCRdb called clonotypes with MiXCR, one entry per CDR3 protein. Of about 460,000 distinct CDR3 sequences listed, about 20% are singletons. This clonotype was counted between two and nine times. This sample's time point: persistent/refractory GD, antithyroid drugs over 5 years with positive TRAb. After RNA was extracted from PBMCs, the TCR library was made from it. It was an endocrinology department in Xi'an, China, that provided the patients.

The sequence came from a female donor with Graves disease. The sample in question was peripheral blood mononuclear cells (PBMCs), obtained when the disease was refractory, from a patient treated with antithyroid drugs. The gene calls are TRBV9 and TRBJ1-4; TRBD1 is a possible D gene (5 bases). The CDR3 loop reads CASSVSGIEEKLFF. CDR3 sequence (DNA): TGTGCCAGCAGCGTCTCAGGGATTGAAGAAAAACTGTTTTTT.